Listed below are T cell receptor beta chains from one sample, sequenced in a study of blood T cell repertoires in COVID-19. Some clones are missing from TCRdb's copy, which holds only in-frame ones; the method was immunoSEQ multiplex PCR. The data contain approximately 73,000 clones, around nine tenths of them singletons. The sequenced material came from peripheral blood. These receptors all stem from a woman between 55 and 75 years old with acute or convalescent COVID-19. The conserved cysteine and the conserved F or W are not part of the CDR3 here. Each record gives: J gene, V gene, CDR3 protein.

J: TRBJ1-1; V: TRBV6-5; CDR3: ASSTLRNTEAF
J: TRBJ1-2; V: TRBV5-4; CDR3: ASSKGQDRGGYGYT
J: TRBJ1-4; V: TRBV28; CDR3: ASSLGTGRPEKLF
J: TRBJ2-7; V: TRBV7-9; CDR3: ASTLGTGGYEQY
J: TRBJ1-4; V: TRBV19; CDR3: ASIEGTAKNEKLF
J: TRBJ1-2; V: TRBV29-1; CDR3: SVGEGRSYGYT
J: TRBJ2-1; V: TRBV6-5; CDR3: AGRRASGADWEQF
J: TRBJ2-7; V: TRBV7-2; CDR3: ASSQGQGTEQY
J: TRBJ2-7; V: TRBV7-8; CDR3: ASSPRGTDSYEQY
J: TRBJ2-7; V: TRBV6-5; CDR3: ASSLGHPNYEQY
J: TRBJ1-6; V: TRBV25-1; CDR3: ASSELGTGGHSPLH
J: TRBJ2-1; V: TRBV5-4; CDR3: ASSPLAGGYNEQF
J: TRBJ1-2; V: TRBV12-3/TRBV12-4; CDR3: ASSGTDYGYT
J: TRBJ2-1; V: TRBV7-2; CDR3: ASSLSGSLGFDEQF
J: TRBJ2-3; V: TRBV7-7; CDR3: ASSQGQGLSTDTQY
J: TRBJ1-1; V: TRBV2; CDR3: ATRGGRGTEAF
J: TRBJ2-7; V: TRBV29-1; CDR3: SVKSQQGGYEQY
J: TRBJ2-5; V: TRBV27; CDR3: ASSSGGARAQY
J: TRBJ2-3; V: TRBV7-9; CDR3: ASSLVGALDTQY
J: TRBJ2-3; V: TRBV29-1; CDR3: SVEWGLRTDTQY
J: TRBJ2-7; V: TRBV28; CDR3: ASSLELAGRTSYEQY
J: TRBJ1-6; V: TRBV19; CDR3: ASSYIRDRGNSPLH